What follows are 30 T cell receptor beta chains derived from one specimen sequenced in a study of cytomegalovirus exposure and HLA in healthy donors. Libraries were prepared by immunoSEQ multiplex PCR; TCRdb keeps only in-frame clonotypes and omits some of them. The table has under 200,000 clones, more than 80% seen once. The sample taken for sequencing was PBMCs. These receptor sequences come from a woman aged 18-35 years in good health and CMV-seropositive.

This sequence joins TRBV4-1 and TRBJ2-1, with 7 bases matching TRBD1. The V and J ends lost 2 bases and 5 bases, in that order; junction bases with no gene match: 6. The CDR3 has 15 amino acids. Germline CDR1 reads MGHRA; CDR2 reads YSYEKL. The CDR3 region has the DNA TGCGCCAGCAGCCAAAGGGGGCAGGGGGACAATGAGCAGTTCTTC. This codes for CASSQRGQGDNEQFF.

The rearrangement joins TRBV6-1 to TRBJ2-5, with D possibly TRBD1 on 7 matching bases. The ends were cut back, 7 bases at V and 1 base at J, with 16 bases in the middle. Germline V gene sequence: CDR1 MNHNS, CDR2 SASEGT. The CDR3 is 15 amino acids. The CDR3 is CASNPTGEAQETQYF. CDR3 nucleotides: TGTGCCAGCAACCCAACAGGGGAGGCCCAAGAGACCCAGTACTTC.

The CDR3 region has the DNA TGTGCCAGCAGCTTAGGTTCAGGGGTGACTTCACCCCTCCACTTT. Protein sequence: CASSLGSGVTSPLHF. J is TRBJ1-6 and V is TRBV7-2; tentative D call: TRBD1 (6 bases). V shed 1 base and J shed 9 bases, with 13 bases lying between them. Germline lookup yields CDR1 SGHTA and CDR2 FQGNSA. The CDR3 consists of 15 residues.

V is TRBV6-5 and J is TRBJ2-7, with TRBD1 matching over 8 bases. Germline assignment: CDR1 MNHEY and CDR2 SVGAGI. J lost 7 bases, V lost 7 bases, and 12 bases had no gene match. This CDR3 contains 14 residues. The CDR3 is CASNAGQGKGEQYF. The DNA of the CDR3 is TGTGCCAGCAACGCCGGACAGGGTAAGGGAGAGCAGTACTTC.

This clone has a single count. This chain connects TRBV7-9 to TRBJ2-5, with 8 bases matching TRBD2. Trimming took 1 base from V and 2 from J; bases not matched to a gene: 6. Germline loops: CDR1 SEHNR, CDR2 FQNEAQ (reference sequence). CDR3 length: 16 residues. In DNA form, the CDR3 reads TGTGCCAGCAGCTTAGTGGCGCGGGGGGATCAAGAGACCCAGTACTTC. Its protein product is CASSLVARGDQETQYF.

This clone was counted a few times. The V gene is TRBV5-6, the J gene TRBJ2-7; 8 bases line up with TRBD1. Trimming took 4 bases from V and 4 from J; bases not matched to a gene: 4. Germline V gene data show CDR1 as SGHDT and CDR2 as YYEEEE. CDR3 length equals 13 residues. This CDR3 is CASSQGQAYEQYF. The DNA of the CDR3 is TGTGCCAGCAGCCAGGGACAGGCTTACGAGCAGTACTTC.

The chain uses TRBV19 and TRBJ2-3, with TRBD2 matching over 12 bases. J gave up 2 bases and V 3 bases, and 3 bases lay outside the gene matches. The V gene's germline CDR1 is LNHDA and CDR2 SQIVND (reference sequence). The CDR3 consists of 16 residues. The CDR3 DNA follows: TGTGCCAGTAGTATCCGGACTAGCGGGAACACAGATACGCAGTATTTT. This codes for CASSIRTSGNTDTQYF.

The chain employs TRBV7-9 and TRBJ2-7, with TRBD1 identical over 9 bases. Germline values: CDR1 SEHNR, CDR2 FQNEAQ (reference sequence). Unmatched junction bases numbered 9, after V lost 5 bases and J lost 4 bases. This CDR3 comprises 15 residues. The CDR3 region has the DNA TGTGCCAGCAGCACCACAGGGGGCCGTTTTTACGAGCAGTACTTC. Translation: CASSTTGGRFYEQYF.

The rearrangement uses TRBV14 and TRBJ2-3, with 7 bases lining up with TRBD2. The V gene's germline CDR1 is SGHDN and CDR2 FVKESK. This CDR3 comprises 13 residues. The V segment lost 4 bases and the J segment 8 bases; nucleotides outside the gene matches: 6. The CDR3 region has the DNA TGTGCCAGCAGCCGAACTAGCGTTGGTACGCAGTATTTT. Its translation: CASSRTSVGTQYF.

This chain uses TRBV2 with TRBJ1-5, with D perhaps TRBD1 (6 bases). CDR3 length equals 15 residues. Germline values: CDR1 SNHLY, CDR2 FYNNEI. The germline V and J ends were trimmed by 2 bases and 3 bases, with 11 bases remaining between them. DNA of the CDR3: TGTGCCAGCAGTGAATACGGACAGCTCAATCAGCCCCAGCATTTT. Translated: CASSEYGQLNQPQHF.

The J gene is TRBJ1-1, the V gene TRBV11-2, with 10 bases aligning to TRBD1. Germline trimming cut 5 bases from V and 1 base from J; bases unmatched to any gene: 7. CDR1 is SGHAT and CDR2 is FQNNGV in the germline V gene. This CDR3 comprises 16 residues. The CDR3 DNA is TGTGCCAGCAGCCTCGGGACAGGGGTACCGAACACTGAAGCTTTCTTT. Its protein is CASSLGTGVPNTEAFF.

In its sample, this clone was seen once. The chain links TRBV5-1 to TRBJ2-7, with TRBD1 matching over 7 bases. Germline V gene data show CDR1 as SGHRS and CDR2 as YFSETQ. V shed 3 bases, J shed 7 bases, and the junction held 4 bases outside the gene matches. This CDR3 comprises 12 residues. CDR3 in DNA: TGCGCCAGCAGCTCGCAGGGGGAAGAGCAGTACTTC. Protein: CASSSQGEEQYF.

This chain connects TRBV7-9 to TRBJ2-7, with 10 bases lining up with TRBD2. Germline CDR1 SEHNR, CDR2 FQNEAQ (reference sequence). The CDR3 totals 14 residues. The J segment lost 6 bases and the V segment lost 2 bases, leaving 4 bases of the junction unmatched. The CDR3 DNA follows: TGTGCCAGCAGCTTACCTAGCGGGAGTCTCGAGCAGTACTTC. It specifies CASSLPSGSLEQYF.

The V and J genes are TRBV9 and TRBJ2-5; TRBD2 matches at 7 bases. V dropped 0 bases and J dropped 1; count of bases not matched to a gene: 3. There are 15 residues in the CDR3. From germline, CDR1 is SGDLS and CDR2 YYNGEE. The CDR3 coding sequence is TGTGCCAGCAGCGTAGCTCTAGCGGCCCAAGAGACCCAGTACTTC. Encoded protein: CASSVALAAQETQYF.

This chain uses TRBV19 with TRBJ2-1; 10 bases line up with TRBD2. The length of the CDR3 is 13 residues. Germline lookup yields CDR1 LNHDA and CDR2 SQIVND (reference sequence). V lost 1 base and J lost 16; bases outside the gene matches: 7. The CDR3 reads CASSIGPAGGFFF. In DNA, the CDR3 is TGTGCCAGTAGTATAGGCCCAGCGGGAGGGTTCTTCTTC.

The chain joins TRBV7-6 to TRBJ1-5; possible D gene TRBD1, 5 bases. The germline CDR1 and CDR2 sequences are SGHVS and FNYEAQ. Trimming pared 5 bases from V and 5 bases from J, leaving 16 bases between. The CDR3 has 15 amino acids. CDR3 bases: TGTGCCAGCAGCGCAGATCCGGGGGGGGATCAGCCCCAGCATTTT. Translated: CASSADPGGDQPQHF.

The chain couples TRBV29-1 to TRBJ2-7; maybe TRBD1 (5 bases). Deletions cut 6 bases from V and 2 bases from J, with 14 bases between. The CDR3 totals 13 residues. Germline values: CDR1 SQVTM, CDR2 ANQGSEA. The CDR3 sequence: CSVQGRFAYEQYF. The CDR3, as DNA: TGCAGCGTGCAGGGTAGGTTCGCCTACGAGCAGTACTTC.

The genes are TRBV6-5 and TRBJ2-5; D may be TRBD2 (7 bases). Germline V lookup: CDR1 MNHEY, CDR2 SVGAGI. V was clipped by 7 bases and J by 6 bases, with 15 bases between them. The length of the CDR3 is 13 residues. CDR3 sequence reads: CASTRGARQTQYF. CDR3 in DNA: TGTGCCAGCACTCGGGGGGCCCGGCAGACCCAGTACTTC.

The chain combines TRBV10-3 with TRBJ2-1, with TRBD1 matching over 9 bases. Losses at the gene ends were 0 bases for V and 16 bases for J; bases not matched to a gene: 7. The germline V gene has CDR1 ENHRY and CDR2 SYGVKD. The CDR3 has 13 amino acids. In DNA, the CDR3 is TGTGCCATCAGTGAGTCCGGGACAGGGTGGCCATTCTTC. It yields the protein CAISESGTGWPFF.

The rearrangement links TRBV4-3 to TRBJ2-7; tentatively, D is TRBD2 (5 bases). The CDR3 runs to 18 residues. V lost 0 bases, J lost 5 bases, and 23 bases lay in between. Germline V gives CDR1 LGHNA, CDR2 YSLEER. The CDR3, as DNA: TGCGCCAGCAGCCAAGAAGCAGGAACGGGGATTCGCCTGGACGAGCAGTACTTC. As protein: CASSQEAGTGIRLDEQYF.

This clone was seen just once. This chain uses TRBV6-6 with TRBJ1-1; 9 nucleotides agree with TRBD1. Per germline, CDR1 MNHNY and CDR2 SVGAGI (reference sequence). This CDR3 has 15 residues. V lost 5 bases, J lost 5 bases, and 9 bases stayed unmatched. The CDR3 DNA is TGTGCCAGCAGTACAAAGGACAGGGGAGGTACTGAAGCTTTCTTT. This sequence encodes CASSTKDRGGTEAFF.

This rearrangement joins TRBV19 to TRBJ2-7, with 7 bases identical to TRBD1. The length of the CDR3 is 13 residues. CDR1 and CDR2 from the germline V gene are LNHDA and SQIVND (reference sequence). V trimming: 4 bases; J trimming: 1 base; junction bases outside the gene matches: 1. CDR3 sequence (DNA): TGTGCCAGTAGTAGGGACAGTTCCTACGAGCAGTACTTC. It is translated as CASSRDSSYEQYF. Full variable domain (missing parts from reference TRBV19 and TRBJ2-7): DGGITQSPKYLFRKEGQNVTLSCEQNLNHDAMYWYRQDPGQGLRLIYYSQIVNDFQKGDIAEGYSVSREKKESFPLTVTSAQKNPTAFYLCASSRDSSYEQYFGPGTRLTVT.

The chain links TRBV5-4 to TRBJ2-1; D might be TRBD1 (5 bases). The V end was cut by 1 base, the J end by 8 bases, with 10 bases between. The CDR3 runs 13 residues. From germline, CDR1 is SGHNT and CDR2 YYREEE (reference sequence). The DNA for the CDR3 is TGTGCCAGCAGCTTGACAGGCCGGGATGAGCAGTTCTTC. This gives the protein CASSLTGRDEQFF.

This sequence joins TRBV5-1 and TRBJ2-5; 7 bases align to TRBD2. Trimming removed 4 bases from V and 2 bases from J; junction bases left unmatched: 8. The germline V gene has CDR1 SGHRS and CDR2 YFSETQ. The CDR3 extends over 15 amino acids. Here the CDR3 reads CASSHPGRGQETQYF. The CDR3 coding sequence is TGCGCCAGCAGCCATCCAGGGAGGGGACAAGAGACCCAGTACTTC. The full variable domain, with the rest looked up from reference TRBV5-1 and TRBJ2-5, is KAGVTQTPRYLIKTRGQQVTLSCSPISGHRSVSWYQQTPGQGLQFLFEYFSETQRNKGNFPGRFSGRQFSNSRSEMNVSTLELGDSALYLCASSHPGRGQETQYFGPGTRLLVL.

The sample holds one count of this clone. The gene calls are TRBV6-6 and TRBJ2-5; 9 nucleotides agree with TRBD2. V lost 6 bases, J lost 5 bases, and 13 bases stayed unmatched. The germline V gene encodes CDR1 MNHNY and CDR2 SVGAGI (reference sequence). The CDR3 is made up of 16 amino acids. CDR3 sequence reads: CASRLPGLAFEETQYF. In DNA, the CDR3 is TGTGCCAGCAGGCTACCGGGACTAGCTTTCGAGGAGACCCAGTACTTC.

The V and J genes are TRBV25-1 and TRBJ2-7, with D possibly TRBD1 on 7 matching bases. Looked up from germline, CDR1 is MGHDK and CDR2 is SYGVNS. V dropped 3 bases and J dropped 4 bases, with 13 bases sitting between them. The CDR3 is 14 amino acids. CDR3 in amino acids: CASSDSGGRYEQYF. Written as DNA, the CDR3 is TGTGCCAGCAGTGACTCAGGGGGGCGATACGAGCAGTACTTC.

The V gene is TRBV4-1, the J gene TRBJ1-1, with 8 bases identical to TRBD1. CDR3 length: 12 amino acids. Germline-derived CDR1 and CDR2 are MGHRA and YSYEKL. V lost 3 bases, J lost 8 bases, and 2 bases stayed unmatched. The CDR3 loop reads CASSQTGEEAFF. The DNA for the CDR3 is TGCGCCAGCAGCCAGACAGGGGAAGAAGCTTTCTTT.

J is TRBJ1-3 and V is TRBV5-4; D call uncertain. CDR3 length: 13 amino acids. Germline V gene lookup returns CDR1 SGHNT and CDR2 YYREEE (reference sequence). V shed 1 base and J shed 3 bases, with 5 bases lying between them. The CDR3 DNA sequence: TGTGCCAGCAGCTTGCGGGGTGGAAACACCATATATTTT. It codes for CASSLRGGNTIYF.

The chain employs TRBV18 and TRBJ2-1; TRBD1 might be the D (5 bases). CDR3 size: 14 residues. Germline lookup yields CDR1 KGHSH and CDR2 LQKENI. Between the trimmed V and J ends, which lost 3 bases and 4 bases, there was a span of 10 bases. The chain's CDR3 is CASSPPTGYNEQFF. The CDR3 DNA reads TGTGCCAGCTCACCCCCAACAGGATACAATGAGCAGTTCTTC.

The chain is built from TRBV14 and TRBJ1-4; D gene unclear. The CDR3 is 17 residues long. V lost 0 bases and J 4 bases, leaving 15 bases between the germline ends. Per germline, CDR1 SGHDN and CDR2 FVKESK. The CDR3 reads CASSQEEARRGNEKLFF. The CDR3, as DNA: TGTGCCAGCAGCCAAGAGGAGGCCAGGCGGGGTAATGAAAAACTGTTTTTT.